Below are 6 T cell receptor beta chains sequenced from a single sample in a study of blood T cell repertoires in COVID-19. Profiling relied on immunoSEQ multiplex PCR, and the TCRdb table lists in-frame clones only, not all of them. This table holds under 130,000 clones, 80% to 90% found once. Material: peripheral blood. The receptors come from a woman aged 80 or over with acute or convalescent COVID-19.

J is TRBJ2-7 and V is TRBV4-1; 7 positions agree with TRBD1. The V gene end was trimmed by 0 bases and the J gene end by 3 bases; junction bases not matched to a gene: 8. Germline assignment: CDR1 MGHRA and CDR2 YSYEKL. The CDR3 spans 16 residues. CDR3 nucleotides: TGCGCCAGCAGCCAAGATCTTGGGACAGTGGACTACGAGCAGTACTTC. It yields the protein CASSQDLGTVDYEQYF.

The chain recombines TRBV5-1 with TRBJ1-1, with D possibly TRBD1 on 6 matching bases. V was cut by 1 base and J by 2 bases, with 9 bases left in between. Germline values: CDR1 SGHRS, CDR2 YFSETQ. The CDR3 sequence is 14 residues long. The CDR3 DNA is TGCGCCAGCAGCTTGACAGGGCACAACACTGAAGCTTTCTTT. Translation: CASSLTGHNTEAFF.

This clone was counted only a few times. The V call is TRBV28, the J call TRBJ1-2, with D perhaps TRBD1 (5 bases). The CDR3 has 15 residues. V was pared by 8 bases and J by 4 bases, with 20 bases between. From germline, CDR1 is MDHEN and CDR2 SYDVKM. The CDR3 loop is CASLRASTFSYGYTF. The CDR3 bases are TGTGCCAGCCTCAGGGCCTCCACTTTTAGCTATGGCTACACCTTC.

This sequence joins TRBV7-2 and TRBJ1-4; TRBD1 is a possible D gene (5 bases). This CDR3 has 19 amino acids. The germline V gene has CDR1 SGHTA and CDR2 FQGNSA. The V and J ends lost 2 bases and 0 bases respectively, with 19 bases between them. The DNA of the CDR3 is TGTGCCAGCAGCTTAAGGGGAAGTCGAGTGACATCAACTAATGAAAAACTGTTTTTT. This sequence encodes CASSLRGSRVTSTNEKLFF. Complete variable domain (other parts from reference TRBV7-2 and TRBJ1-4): GAGVSQSPSNKVTEKGKDVELRCDPISGHTALYWYRQSLGQGLEFLIYFQGNSAPDKSGLPSDRFSAERTGGSVSTLTIQRTQQEDSAVYLCASSLRGSRVTSTNEKLFFGSGTQLSVL.

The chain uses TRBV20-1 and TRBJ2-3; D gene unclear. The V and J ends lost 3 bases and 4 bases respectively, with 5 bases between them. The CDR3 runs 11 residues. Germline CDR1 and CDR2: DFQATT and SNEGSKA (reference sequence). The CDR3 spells CSASFADTQYF. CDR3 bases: TGCAGTGCTAGTTTCGCAGATACGCAGTATTTT.

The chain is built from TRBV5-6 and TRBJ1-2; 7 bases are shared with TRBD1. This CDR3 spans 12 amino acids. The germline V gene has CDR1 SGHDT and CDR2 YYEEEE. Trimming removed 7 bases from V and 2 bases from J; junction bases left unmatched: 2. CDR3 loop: CASGGQNYGYTF. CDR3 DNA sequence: TGTGCCAGCGGGGGACAGAACTATGGCTACACCTTC.